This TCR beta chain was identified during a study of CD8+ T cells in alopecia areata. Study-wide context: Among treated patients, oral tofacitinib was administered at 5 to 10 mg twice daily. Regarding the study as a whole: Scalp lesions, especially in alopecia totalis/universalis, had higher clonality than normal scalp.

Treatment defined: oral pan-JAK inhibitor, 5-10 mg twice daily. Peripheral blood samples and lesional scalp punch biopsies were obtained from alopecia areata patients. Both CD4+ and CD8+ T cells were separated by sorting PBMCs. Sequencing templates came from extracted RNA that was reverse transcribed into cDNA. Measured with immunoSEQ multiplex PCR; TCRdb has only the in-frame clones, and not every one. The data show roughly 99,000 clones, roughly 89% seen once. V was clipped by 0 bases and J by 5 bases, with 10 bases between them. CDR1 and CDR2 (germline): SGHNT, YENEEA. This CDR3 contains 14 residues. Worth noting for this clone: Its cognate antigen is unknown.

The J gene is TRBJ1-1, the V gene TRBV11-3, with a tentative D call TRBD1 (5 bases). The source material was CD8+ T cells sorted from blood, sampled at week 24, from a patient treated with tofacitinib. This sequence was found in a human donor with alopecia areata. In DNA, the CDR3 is TGTGCCAGCAGCTTAGATTTCGGGGGTACTGAAGCTTTCTTT. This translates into CASSLDFGGTEAFF.